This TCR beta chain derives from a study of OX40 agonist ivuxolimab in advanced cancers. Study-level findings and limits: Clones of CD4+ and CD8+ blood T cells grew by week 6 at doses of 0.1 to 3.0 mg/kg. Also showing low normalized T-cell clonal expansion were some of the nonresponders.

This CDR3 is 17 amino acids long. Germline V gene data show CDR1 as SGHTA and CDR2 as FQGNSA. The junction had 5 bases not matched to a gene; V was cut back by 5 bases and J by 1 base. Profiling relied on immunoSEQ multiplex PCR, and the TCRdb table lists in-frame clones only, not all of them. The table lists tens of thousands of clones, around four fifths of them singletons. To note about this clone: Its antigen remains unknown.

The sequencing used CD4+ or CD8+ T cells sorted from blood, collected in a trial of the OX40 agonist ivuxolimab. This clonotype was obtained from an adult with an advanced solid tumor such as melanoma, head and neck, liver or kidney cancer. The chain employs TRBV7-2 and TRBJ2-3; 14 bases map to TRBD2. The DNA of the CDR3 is TGTGCCAGCAGCCCCCGACTAGCGGGGGGGCGCACAGATACGCAGTATTTT. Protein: CASSPRLAGGRTDTQYF. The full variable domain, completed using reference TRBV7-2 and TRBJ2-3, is GAGVSQSPSNKVTEKGKDVELRCDPISGHTALYWYRQSLGQGLEFLIYFQGNSAPDKSGLPSDRFSAERTGGSVSTLTIQRTQQEDSAVYLCASSPRLAGGRTDTQYFGPGTRLTVL.